A single sample is the source of the 13 T cell receptor beta chains below, sequenced in a study of shared clonotypes between healthy human individuals. The method was immunoSEQ multiplex PCR; TCRdb's version includes in-frame clones alone and lacks a portion of them. The profile covers about 460,000 clones, with about 74% appearing a single time and approximately 12% taken by the ten largest. What was sequenced was PBMCs. All receptors come from a middle-aged woman in good health. Some clones in this sample may be carry-over from other donors' samples.

The chain has TRBV30 and TRBJ1-5, with D unclear. V was pared by 0 bases and J by 7 bases, with 16 bases between. In germline, CDR1 is GTSNPN, CDR2 SVGIG (reference sequence). The CDR3 spans 15 residues. CDR3 in DNA: TGTGCCTGGAGTGTAGCCAGAGGGCTGGGACAGCCCCAGCATTTT. Protein: CAWSVARGLGQPQHF.

There are many counts of this clone. This sample also contains other DNA sequences that code for the same CDR3. This chain uses TRBV19 with TRBJ2-7; TRBD2 is a possible D gene (5 bases). This CDR3 region has 11 residues. Trimming left V 9 bases short and J 3 bases short, with 9 bases between. The germline CDR1 and CDR2 sequences are LNHDA and SQIVND (reference sequence). The CDR3 here is CASDAGYEQYF. CDR3 in DNA: TGTGCCAGCGACGCGGGCTACGAGCAGTACTTC.

The chain carries TRBV18 and TRBJ2-7, with 7 bases fitting TRBD1. This CDR3 is built from 15 residues. Germline lookup yields CDR1 KGHSH and CDR2 LQKENI. Germline trimming cut 3 bases from V and 2 bases from J; bases unmatched to any gene: 7. CDR3 nucleotides: TGTGCCAGCTCACCCGGACAGGCGGGCACCTACGAGCAGTACTTC. It translates to CASSPGQAGTYEQYF.

As regards this clone: One base separates it from a far larger clone, so it is likely a read error. The chain employs TRBV11-2 and TRBJ1-1, with D unclear. This CDR3 is built from 12 residues. From germline, CDR1 is SGHAT and CDR2 FQNNGV. This chain's CDR3 is CASSLVGLEASF. The DNA for the CDR3 is TGTGCCAGCAGCTTAGTAGGGCTTGAAGCTTCCTTT.

Turning to this clone: The sample carries other DNA sequences with the same CDR3. The chain combines TRBV5-1 with TRBJ2-7, with 7 bases lining up with TRBD1. V was clipped by 2 bases and J by 2 bases; unmatched bases: 4. Germline CDR1 and CDR2: SGHRS and YFSETQ. The CDR3 is 14 residues long. CDR3: CASSFRTGPYEQYF. CDR3 coding DNA: TGCGCCAGCAGCTTTCGGACAGGCCCCTACGAGCAGTACTTC.

V is TRBV19 and J is TRBJ2-1; 10 positions agree with TRBD2. The germline V gene encodes CDR1 LNHDA and CDR2 SQIVND (reference sequence). This CDR3 comprises 15 residues. Losses at the gene ends were 4 bases for V and 2 bases for J; bases not matched to a gene: 2. The CDR3 nucleotides are TGTGCCAGTAGTACGGGACTAGCGACCTACAATGAGCAGTTCTTC. It encodes CASSTGLATYNEQFF.

The rearrangement uses TRBV7-3 and TRBJ1-1; 11 bases fit TRBD1. The CDR3 has 15 amino acids. Germline loops: CDR1 SGHTA, CDR2 FQGTGA. Germline trimming cut 2 bases from V and 4 bases from J; bases unmatched to any gene: 3. The CDR3 protein is CASSLAGTGGTEAFF. CDR3 in DNA: TGTGCCAGCAGCTTAGCAGGGACAGGGGGCACTGAAGCTTTCTTT.

With respect to this clone: A far larger clone lies a single base away; this is likely a read error. Other DNA sequences from this sample encode an identical CDR3 as well. The chain carries TRBV7-2 and TRBJ2-7; 12 bases match TRBD2. Germline V gives CDR1 SGHTA, CDR2 FQGNSA. This CDR3 comprises 15 residues. Trimming removed 5 bases from V and 1 base from J; junction bases left unmatched: 3. The CDR3 DNA sequence: TGTGCCAGCAGCCTCGGACTAGCGGGATCCTACGAGCAGTACTTC. It translates to CASSLGLAGSYEQYF.

CDR3 in DNA: TGTGCCAGCAGCTTAGGCCGGACAGGCGTCGGGCAGCCCCAGCATTTT. As protein: CASSLGRTGVGQPQHF. The chain combines TRBV7-2 with TRBJ1-5, with TRBD1 matching 7 bases. J gave up 7 bases and V 1 base, and 10 bases lay outside the gene matches. Looked up from germline, CDR1 is SGHTA and CDR2 is FQGNSA. The CDR3 sequence is 16 residues long. Drawing the rest from reference TRBV7-2 and TRBJ1-5, the complete variable domain is GAGVSQSPSNKVTEKGKDVELRCDPISGHTALYWYRQSLGQGLEFLIYFQGNSAPDKSGLPSDRFSAERTGGSVSTLTIQRTQQEDSAVYLCASSLGRTGVGQPQHFGDGTRLSIL.

As for this clone: A much larger clone lies one base from this, so it may be a read error. The gene calls are TRBV9 and TRBJ1-1, with D possibly matching TRBD1 (6 bases). CDR1 is SGDLS, CDR2 YYNGEE, per germline. The CDR3 is 16 amino acids. The CDR3 region has the DNA TGTGCCAGCAGCGTAACTCAGGGGCCGAGGGACACTGAAGCTTCCTTT. Its translation is CASSVTQGPRDTEASF.

This clone appeared a few times. The rearrangement links TRBV10-2 to TRBJ1-3; 7 bases are a match to TRBD1. Germline lookup yields CDR1 WSHSY and CDR2 SAAADI. CDR3 length equals 16 residues. V trimming: 4 bases; J trimming: 0 bases; junction bases outside the gene matches: 6. The CDR3 loop reads CASSGGRGSSGNTIYF. The CDR3 nucleotides are TGCGCCAGCAGTGGTGGCAGGGGGTCCTCTGGAAACACCATATATTTT.

The genes are TRBV11-2 and TRBJ2-1; weak D call: TRBD1 (6 bases). The CDR3 loop spans 16 amino acids. V lost 4 bases, J lost 0 bases, and 13 bases lay in between. The germline V gene has CDR1 SGHAT and CDR2 FQNNGV. Here the CDR3 DNA reads TGTGCCAGCAGCTCTTACAGGGCCAGCTCCTACAATGAGCAGTTCTTC. Amino acids: CASSSYRASSYNEQFF.

The chain links TRBV7-3 to TRBJ2-5; D is undetermined. The CDR3 loop spans 12 amino acids. The germline gives CDR1 SGHTA, CDR2 FQGTGA. Between the trimmed V and J ends, which lost 5 bases and 5 bases, there was a span of 9 bases. The CDR3 DNA reads as TGTGCCAGCAGCGACGCCGGGGAGACCCAGTACTTC. This encodes CASSDAGETQYF. Looking up the rest from reference TRBV7-3 and TRBJ2-5 gives the full variable domain: GAGVSQTPSNKVTEKGKYVELRCDPISGHTALYWYRQSLGQGPEFLIYFQGTGAADDSGLPNDRFFAVRPEGSVSTLKIQRTERGDSAVYLCASSDAGETQYFGPGTRLLVL.